Listed below are T cell receptor beta chains from one sample, sequenced in a study of identical twins. TCRdb itself ran the 5' RACE reads through MiXCR, one entry per CDR3 protein. The sample contains more than 350,000 distinct CDR3 sequences, roughly 9% of which appear only once. Sequencing was done on a sample of naive T cells sorted from blood. The receptors were gathered from a woman aged 50 to 60 in good health. Each CDR3 is given with its conserved first and last residue. Fields, in order: V gene, CDR3 protein.

V: TRBV27
CDR3: CASSLGQGIFYEQYF

V: TRBV19
CDR3: CATRDRARGDTQYF

V: TRBV12-3/TRBV12-4
CDR3: CASSNLRDQPQHF

V: TRBV5-1
CDR3: CASSPDFAGGTDTQYF

V: TRBV29-1
CDR3: CSVGSGKNIQYF

V: TRBV20-1
CDR3: CSAGIPGGPVGTDTQYF

V: TRBV6-5
CDR3: CASSRRRTSTGRHEQFF

V: TRBV29-1
CDR3: CSVLLTASYNEQFF

V: TRBV12-3/TRBV12-4
CDR3: CASSLRLADTQYF

V: TRBV10-2
CDR3: CASRTRDAGNTIYF

V: TRBV15
CDR3: CATSRVPGDTQYF

V: TRBV2
CDR3: CAQGVEKLFF

V: TRBV10-3
CDR3: CATRGGLGGNEQFF

V: TRBV7-2
CDR3: CASSFQWGTGELFF

V: TRBV28
CDR3: CASSSPLRLADTDTQYF

V: TRBV20-1
CDR3: CSAHRASNQPQHF

V: TRBV5-1
CDR3: CASSLADGLETQYF

V: TRBV20-1
CDR3: CSASSEGRNTEAFF

V: TRBV6-2/TRBV6-3
CDR3: CASSFSGTSGRAAHHEQFF

V: TRBV29-1
CDR3: CSAGGLGQGVHGYTF

V: TRBV20-1
CDR3: CSATEVRGAGNEQFF

V: TRBV5-1
CDR3: CASSVAASSYNEQFF

V: TRBV2
CDR3: CASSEGESRNTIYF

V: TRBV6-5
CDR3: CASSGGAGRNQPQHF

V: TRBV2
CDR3: CAIKTYNEQFF

V: TRBV7-9
CDR3: CASSPPWTVEQYF

V: TRBV19
CDR3: CASSMDPSSYNEQFF

V: TRBV5-1
CDR3: CASRPGQETQYF

V: TRBV13
CDR3: CASSPAGTSLNEQFF

V: TRBV7-3
CDR3: CASSLIHGTGSTGELFF

V: TRBV23-1
CDR3: CASSQADYRETQYF

V: TRBV12-3/TRBV12-4
CDR3: CASSFGRTEAFF